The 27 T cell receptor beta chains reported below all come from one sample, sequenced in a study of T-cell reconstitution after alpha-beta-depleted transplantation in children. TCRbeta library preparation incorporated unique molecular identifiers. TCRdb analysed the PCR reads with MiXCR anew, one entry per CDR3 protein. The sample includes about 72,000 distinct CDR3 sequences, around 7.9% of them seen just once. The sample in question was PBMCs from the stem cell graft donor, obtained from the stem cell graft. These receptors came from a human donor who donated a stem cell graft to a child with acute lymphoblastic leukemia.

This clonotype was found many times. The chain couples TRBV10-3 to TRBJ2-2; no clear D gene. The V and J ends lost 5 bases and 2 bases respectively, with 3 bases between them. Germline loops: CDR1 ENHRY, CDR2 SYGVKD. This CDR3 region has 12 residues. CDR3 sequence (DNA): TGTGCCATCAGTTATAACACCGGGGAGCTGTTTTTT. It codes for CAISYNTGELFF.

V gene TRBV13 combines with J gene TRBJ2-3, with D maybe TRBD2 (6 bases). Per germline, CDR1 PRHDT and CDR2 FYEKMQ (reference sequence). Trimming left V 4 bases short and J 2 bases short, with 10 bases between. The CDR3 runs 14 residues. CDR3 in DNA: TGTGCCAGCAGCTCCGGGACTCACACAGATACGCAGTATTTT. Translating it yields CASSSGTHTDTQYF.

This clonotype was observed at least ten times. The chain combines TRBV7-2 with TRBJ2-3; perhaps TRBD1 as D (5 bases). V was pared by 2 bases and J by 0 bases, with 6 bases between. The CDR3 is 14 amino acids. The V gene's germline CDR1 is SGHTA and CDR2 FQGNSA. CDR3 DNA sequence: TGTGCCAGCAGCTTAAGGGGCAGCACAGATACGCAGTATTTT. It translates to CASSLRGSTDTQYF.

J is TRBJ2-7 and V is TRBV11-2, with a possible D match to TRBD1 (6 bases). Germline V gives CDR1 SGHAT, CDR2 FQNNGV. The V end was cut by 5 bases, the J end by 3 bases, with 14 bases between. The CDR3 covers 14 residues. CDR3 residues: CASSPLTGLYEQYF. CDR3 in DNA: TGTGCCAGCAGCCCCCTAACAGGGCTCTACGAGCAGTACTTC.

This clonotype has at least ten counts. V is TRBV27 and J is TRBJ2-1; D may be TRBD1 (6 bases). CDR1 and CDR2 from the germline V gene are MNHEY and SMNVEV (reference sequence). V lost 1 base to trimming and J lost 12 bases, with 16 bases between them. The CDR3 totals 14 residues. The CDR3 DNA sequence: TGTGCCAGCAGTTTATGGTTAGGGGGAAGGTCGCAGTTCTTC. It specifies CASSLWLGGRSQFF.

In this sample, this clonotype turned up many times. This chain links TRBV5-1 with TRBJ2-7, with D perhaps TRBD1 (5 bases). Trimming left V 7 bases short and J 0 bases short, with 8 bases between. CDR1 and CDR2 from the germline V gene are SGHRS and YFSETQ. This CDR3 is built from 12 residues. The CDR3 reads CASGASSYEQYF. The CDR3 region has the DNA TGCGCCAGCGGGGCGAGCTCCTACGAGCAGTACTTC.

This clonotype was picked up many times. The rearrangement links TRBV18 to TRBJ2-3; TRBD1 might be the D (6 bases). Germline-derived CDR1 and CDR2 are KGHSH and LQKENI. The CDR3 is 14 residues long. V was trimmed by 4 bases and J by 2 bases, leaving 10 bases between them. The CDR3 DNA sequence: TGTGCCAGCTCACGGACAGCCCCCACAGATACGCAGTATTTT. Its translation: CASSRTAPTDTQYF.

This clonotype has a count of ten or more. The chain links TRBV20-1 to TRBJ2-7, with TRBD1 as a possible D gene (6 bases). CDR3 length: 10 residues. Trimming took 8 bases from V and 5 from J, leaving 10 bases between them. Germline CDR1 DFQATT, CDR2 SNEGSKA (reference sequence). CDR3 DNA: TGCAGTACTTACAGGGACGAGCAGTACTTC. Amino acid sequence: CSTYRDEQYF.

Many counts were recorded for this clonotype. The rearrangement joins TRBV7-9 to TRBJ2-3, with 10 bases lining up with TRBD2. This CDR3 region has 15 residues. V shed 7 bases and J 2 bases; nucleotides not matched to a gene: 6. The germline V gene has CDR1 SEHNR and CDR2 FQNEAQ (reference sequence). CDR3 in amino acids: CASNQLAGNTDTQYF. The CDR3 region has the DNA TGTGCCAGCAACCAACTAGCGGGGAACACAGATACGCAGTATTTT.

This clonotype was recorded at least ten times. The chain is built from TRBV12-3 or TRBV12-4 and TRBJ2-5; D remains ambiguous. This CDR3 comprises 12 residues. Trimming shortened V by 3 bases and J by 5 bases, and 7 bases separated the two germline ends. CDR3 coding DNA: TGTGCCAGCAGTTTCGTGGGGGAGACCCAGTACTTC. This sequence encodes CASSFVGETQYF.

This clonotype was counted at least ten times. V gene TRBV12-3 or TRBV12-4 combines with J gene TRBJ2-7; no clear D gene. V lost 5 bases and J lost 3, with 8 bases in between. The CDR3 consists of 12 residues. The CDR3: CASSGRYYEQYF. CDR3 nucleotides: TGTGCCAGCAGTGGCAGATACTACGAGCAGTACTTC.

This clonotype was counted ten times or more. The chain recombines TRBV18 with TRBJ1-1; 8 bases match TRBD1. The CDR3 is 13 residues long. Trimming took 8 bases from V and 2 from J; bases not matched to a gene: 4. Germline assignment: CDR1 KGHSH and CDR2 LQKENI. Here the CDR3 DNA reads TGTGCCAGCGCGGGACAGGCAAACACTGAAGCTTTCTTT. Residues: CASAGQANTEAFF.

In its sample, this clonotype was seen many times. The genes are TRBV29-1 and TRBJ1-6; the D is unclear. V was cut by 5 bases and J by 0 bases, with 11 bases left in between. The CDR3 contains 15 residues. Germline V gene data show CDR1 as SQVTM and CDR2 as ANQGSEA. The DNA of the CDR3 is TGCAGCGTTAAGGGAGCAGACTCCTATAATTCACCCCTCCACTTT. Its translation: CSVKGADSYNSPLHF.

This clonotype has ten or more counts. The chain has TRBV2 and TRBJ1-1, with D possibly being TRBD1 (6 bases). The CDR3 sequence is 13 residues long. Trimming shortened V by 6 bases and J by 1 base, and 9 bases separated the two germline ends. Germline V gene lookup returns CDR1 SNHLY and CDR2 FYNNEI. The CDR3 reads CASRLQGNTEAFF. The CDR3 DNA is TGTGCCAGCAGACTACAGGGGAACACTGAAGCTTTCTTT.

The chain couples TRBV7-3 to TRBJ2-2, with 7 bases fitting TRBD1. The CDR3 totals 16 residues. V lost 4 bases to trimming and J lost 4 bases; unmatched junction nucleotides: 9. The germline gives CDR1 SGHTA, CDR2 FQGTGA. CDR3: CASSSERQGSTGELFF. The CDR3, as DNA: TGTGCCAGCAGCTCGGAACGACAGGGCTCCACCGGGGAGCTGTTTTTT. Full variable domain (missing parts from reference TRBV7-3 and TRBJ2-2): GAGVSQTPSNKVTEKGKYVELRCDPISGHTALYWYRQSLGQGPEFLIYFQGTGAADDSGLPNDRFFAVRPEGSVSTLKIQRTERGDSAVYLCASSSERQGSTGELFFGEGSRLTVL.

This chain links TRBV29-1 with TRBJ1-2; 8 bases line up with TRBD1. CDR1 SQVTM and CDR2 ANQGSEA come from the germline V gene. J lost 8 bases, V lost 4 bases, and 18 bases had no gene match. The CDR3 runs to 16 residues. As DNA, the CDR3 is TGCAGCGTTGTTAAATGGGGTCCAGACAGGGGATACGGCTACACCTTC. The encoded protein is CSVVKWGPDRGYGYTF.

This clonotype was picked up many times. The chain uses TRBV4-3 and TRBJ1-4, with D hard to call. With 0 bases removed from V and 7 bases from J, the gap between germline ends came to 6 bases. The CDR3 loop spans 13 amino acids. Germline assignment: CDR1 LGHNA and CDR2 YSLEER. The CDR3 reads CASSQDRSEKLFF. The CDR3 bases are TGCGCCAGCAGCCAAGATCGGAGTGAAAAACTGTTTTTT.

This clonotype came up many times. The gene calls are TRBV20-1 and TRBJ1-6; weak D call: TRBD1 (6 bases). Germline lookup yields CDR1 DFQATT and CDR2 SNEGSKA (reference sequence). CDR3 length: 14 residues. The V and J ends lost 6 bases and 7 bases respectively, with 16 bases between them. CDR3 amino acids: CSAQAGAENSPLHF. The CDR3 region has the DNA TGCAGTGCGCAGGCAGGGGCGGAAAATTCACCCCTCCACTTT.

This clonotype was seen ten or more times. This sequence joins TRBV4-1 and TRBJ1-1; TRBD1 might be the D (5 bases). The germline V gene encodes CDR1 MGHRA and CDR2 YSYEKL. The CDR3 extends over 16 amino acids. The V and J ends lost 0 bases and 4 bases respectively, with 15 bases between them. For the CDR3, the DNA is TGCGCCAGCAGCCAAGATCGAAGGGGTGGGGGCACTGAAGCTTTCTTT. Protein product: CASSQDRRGGGTEAFF.

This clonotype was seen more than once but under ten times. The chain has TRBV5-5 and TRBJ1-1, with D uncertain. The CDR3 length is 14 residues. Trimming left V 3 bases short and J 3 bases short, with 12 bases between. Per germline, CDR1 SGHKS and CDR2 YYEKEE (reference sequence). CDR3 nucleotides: TGTGCCAGCAGCTCTGACATCCTTTACACTGAAGCTTTCTTT. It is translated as CASSSDILYTEAFF.

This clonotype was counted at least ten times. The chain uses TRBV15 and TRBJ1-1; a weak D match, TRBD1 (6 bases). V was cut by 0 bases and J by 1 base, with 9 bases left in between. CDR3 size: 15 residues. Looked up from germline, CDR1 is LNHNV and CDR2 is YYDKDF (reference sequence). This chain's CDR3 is CATSRDRGSNTEAFF. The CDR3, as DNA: TGTGCCACCAGCAGAGACAGGGGTTCGAACACTGAAGCTTTCTTT.

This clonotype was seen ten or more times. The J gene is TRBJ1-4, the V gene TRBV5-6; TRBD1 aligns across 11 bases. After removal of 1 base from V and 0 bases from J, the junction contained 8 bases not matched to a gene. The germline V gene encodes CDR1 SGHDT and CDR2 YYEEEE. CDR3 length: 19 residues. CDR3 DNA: TGTGCCAGCAGCTTGAGGACAGGGGGCCTAGGAGCAACTAATGAAAAACTGTTTTTT. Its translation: CASSLRTGGLGATNEKLFF.

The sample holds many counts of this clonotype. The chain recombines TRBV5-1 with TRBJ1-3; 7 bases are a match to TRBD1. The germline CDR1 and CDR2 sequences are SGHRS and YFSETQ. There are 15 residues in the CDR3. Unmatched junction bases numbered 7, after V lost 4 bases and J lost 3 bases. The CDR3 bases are TGCGCCAGCAGCCTAAGGGGGCAGGGTGGAAACACCATATATTTT. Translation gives CASSLRGQGGNTIYF.

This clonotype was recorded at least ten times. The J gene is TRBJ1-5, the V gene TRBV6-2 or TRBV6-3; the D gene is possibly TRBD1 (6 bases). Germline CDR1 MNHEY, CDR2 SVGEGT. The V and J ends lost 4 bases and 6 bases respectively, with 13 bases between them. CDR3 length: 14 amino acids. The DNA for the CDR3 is TGTGCCAGCAGTTCCCCCCAGGGGCGTCAGCCCCAGCATTTT. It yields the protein CASSSPQGRQPQHF.

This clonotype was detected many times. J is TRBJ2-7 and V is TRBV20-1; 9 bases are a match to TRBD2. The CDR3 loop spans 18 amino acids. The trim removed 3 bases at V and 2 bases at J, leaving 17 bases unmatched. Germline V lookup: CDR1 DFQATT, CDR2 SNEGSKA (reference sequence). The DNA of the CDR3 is TGCAGTGCTAGGTCGGAGACTAGCGGACTCTCGGGGCCCTACGAGCAGTACTTC. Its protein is CSARSETSGLSGPYEQYF.

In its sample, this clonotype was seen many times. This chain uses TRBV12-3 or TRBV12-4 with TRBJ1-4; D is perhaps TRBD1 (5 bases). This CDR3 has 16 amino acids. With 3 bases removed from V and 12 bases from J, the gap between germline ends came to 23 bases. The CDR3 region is CASSFVQAPFPKQLFF. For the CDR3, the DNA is TGTGCCAGCAGTTTTGTACAGGCGCCCTTCCCAAAACAACTGTTTTTT.

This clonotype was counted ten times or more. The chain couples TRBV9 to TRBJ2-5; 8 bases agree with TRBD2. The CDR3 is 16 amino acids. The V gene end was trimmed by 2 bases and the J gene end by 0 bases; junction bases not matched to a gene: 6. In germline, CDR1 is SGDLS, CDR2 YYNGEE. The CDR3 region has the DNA TGTGCCAGCAGCGTCCGCGGGGGGACCTACCAAGAGACCCAGTACTTC. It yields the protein CASSVRGGTYQETQYF. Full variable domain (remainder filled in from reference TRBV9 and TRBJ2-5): DSGVTQTPKHLITATGQRVTLRCSPRSGDLSVYWYQQSLDQGLQFLIQYYNGEERAKGNILERFSAQQFPDLHSELNLSSLELGDSALYFCASSVRGGTYQETQYFGPGTRLLVL.